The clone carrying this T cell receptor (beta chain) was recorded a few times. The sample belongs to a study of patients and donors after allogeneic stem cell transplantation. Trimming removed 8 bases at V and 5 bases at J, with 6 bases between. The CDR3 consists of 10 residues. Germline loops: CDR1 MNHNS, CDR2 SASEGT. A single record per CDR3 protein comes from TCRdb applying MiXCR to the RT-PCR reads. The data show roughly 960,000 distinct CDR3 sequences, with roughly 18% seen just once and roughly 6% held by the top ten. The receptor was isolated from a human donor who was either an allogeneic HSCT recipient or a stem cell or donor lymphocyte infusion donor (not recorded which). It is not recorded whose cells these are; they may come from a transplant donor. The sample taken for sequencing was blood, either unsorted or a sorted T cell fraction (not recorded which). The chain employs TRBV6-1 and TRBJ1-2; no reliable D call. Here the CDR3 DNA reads TGTGCCAGCCGGGAATATGGCTACACCTTC. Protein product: CASREYGYTF.